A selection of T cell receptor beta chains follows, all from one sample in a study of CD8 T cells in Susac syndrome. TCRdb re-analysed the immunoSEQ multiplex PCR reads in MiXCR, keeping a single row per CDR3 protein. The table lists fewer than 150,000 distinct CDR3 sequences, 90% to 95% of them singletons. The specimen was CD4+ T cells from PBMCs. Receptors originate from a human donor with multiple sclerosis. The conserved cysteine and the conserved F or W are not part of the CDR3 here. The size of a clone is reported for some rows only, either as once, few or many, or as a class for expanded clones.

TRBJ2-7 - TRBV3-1 ASSQAGRLSYEQY
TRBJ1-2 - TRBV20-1 SIQGNYGYT
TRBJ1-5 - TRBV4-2 ASSQGRNQPQH
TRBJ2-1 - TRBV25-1 ASSEWGGDVQWAYNEQF
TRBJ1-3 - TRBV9 ASSPLGTGNTIY
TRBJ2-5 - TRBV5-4 ASSRGGTQY
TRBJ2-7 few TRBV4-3 ASSQEAQGAYEQY
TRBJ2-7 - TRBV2 ASSLGQGRYEQY
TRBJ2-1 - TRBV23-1 ASSQRGQAYNEQF
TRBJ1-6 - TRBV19 ASSIRGLSSYNSPLH
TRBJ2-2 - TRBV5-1 ASTPGGRDGELF
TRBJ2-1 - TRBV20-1 SASGGPNNEQF
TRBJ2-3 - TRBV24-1 ATSDERGGSDTQY
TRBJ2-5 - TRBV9 ASSLWTGAQETQY
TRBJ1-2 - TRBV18 ASSKPTQNYGYT
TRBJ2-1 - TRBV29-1 SADRAGVNEQF
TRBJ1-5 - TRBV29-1 SVAGTGINQPQH
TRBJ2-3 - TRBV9 ASSALGQGVDTQY
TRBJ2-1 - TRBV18 ASSPRQGGYNEQF
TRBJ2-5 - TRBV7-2 ASSVGEGETQY
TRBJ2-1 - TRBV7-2 ASSLEQIYNEQF
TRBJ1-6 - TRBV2 ASSVRVDSPLH
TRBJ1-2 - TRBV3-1 ASSLANWLNYGYT
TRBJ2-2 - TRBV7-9 ASSLIAASTGELF
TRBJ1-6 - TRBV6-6 ASNQGVSNSPLH
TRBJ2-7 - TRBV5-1 ASSPSGTGEQY
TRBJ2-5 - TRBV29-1 SVESQQETQY
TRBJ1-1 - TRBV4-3 ASSQDPSPGQRNTEAF
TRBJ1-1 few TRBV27 ASSLSGGNTEAF
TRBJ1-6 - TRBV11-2 ASSSRQTNSPLH
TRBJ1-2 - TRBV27 ASSTRTRNGYT
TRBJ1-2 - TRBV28 ASSSPPSRTYGYT
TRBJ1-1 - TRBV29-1 SGGGWPEAF
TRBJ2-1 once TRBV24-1 ATSDTGRVYNEQF
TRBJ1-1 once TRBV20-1 SARPRNTEAF
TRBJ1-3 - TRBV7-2 ASSEGGPRSGNTIY
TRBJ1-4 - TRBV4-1 ASSQILGEKLF
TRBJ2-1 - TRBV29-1 SVDPLTSGGDYSYNEQF
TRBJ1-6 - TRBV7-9 ASSLVNSPLH
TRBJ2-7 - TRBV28 ASSRLTPVSGSHEQY
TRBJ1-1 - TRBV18 ASSPPLVQGNTEAF
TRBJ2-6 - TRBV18 ASSSRPGQGHSGANVLT
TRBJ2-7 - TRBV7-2 ASSAPRPLYEQY
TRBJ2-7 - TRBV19 ASSIVGRSYEQY
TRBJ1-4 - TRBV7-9 ASSQSSGKLF
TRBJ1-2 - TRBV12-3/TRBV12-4 ASKPGQSSYGYT
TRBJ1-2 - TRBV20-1 SAFPDTYGYT